This T cell receptor beta chain derives from a study of technical replicates of blood from a handful of donors (TCRdb year 2017). The CDR3 spans 15 residues, from the cysteine through the phenylalanine. Here the CDR3 DNA is all that survives: 45 bases in frame from base 1. Based on the germline V gene (reference sequence), the CDR1 and CDR2 sequences are MNHNY and SVGAGI. Relative to germline, V is missing 8 bases and J is missing 5 bases, with 7 bases of the junction outside any gene match. Library construction relied on the immunoSEQ multiplex PCR assay. The table was pulled from immuneACCESS by TCRdb, which kept in-frame rearrangements only. Such tables lose some clones; where checked, under half of the loss comes from unresolved V genes, and the rest has no known cause. The table for this sample lists about 80,000 clones; approximately 97% of them were counted only once. In total, the top ten clones hold more than 0.15% of the sample.

Notes on this clone: The specificity of this receptor is unknown. Per-base quality was not reported, and no clone a single base away is much larger than it.

The clonotype originates from a human donor in good health. The rearranged segments are TRBV6-6 and TRBJ2-5; TRBD2 fits 14 bases in the junction. Sequencing input: T cells isolated from PBMCs. The sequenced DNA: TGTGCCAGCGGGGCGGGACTAGCGGGAGTGGAGACCCAGTACTTC. Its protein product is CASGAGLAGVETQYF.